The present entry profiles one T cell receptor beta chain with its context. Its antigen is undetermined. TCRbeta library construction was performed incorporating unique molecular identifiers. One entry per CDR3 protein, called by TCRdb with MiXCR from the PCR reads. The profile shows hundreds of thousands of distinct CDR3 sequences, about an eighth of them singletons. The data derive from a study of T-cell reconstitution after alpha-beta-depleted transplantation in children. Whole-study results and caveats: The study reportedly traced alpha-beta T cells about two months after transplant to several hundred expanded graft clones.

This CDR3 has 14 residues. Trimming stripped 4 bases from V and 4 bases from J, with 11 bases between. The V gene's germline CDR1 is LGHDT and CDR2 YNNKEL (reference sequence). This material consisted of PBMCs, taken before TCRalphabeta/CD19-depleted stem cell transplant. This clonotype was sampled from a girl aged 2-10 years with congenital amegakaryocytic thrombocytopenia, due to receive a stem cell transplant. The J gene is TRBJ2-1, the V gene TRBV3-1; D not certain. CDR3: CASSPPYLYNEQFF. The CDR3 DNA is TGTGCCAGCAGCCCCCCCTACTTGTACAATGAGCAGTTCTTC.